The 24 T cell receptor beta chains given below trace back to one sample, sequenced in a study of T cell repertoires in cytomegalovirus infection. The antigens of these receptors remain unknown. One entry per CDR3 protein results from TCRdb running MiXCR on the reads. The table shows 100,000 to 150,000 distinct CDR3 sequences, with around 30% occurring only once. The sequenced sample was CD8+ T cells from cultured PBMCs, obtained from culture after CMV antigen stimulation. The receptors shown here come from a human donor in good health (CMV status not recorded). Some clones in this sample may be carry-over from other donors' samples.

V and J are TRBV6-6 and TRBJ2-2; 9 bases align to TRBD1. The V gene end was trimmed by 5 bases and the J gene end by 4 bases; junction bases not matched to a gene: 8. CDR3 length: 16 amino acids. CDR1 and CDR2 (germline): MNHNY, SVGAGI (reference sequence). The CDR3 protein is CASSSPQGAVTGELFF. CDR3 nucleotides: TGTGCCAGCAGTAGTCCACAGGGGGCAGTCACCGGGGAGCTGTTTTTT.

The gene calls are TRBV19 and TRBJ1-5; TRBD1 is a possible D gene (5 bases). Germline loops: CDR1 LNHDA, CDR2 SQIVND (reference sequence). V lost 8 bases and J lost 5, with 16 bases in between. The CDR3 contains 14 residues. For the CDR3, the DNA is TGTGCCAGTCGGTCAACAGGCTTTGATCAGCCCCAGCATTTT. This sequence encodes CASRSTGFDQPQHF.

The V gene is TRBV28, the J gene TRBJ1-4; D may be TRBD1 (5 bases). The CDR3 runs to 15 residues. V dropped 5 bases and J dropped 3 bases, with 13 bases sitting between them. CDR1 is MDHEN and CDR2 is SYDVKM in the germline V gene. The CDR3 coding sequence is TGTGCCAGCAGTCATCGGGGCGGCCCTAATGAAAAACTGTTTTTT. Translating gives CASSHRGGPNEKLFF.

The chain combines TRBV10-3 with TRBJ1-3; TRBD1 might be the D (6 bases). Trimming removed 8 bases at V and 2 bases at J, with 13 bases between. CDR3 size: 14 residues. Looked up from germline, CDR1 is ENHRY and CDR2 is SYGVKD. CDR3 DNA: TGTGCCATCGCGGACAGAATTACTGGAAACACCATATATTTT. The encoded protein is CAIADRITGNTIYF.

This clonotype was counted between two and nine times. The V gene is TRBV6-5, the J gene TRBJ2-7, with D possibly called TRBD1 or TRBD2 (6 bases each). The CDR3 has 15 residues. Per the germline V gene, CDR1 is MNHEY and CDR2 is SVGAGI. With 2 bases removed from V and 2 bases from J, the gap between germline ends came to 13 bases. This CDR3 reads CASSYEGGPPYEQYF. The DNA for the CDR3 is TGTGCCAGCAGTTACGAGGGGGGCCCTCCCTACGAGCAGTACTTC.

This clonotype was observed many times. The chain joins TRBV7-6 to TRBJ1-1; D not certain. Germline-derived CDR1 and CDR2 are SGHVS and FNYEAQ. The V and J ends lost 3 bases and 0 bases respectively, with 20 bases between them. The CDR3 spans 18 residues. The CDR3 DNA is TGTGCCAGCAGCTTCGATCCCAGGACGGATTACATGAACACTGAAGCTTTCTTT. Translating it yields CASSFDPRTDYMNTEAFF.

The chain carries TRBV19 and TRBJ1-1; TRBD1 matches 7 bases. Per the germline V gene, CDR1 is LNHDA and CDR2 is SQIVND (reference sequence). The CDR3 covers 13 residues. V trimming: 6 bases; J trimming: 3 bases; junction bases outside the gene matches: 4. Here the CDR3 DNA reads TGTGCCAGTAGCATACAGGGGTACACTGAAGCTTTCTTT. Encoded protein: CASSIQGYTEAFF.

The chain carries TRBV7-9 and TRBJ2-7; D possibly corresponds to TRBD1 (6 bases). Trimming shortened V by 3 bases and J by 3 bases, and 12 bases separated the two germline ends. CDR1 and CDR2 from the germline V gene are SEHNR and FQNEAQ (reference sequence). This CDR3 region has 14 residues. CDR3 coding DNA: TGTGCCAGCAGCTTTGCAGGGGATGACTACGAGCAGTACTTC. This encodes CASSFAGDDYEQYF.

This sequence joins TRBV7-2 and TRBJ1-4; D possibly corresponds to TRBD1 (5 bases). Trimming left V 5 bases short and J 7 bases short, with 17 bases between. The CDR3 runs to 15 residues. The germline gives CDR1 SGHTA, CDR2 FQGNSA. For the CDR3, the DNA is TGTGCCAGCAGCAACGGGGACTTAGGGAGTGAAAAACTGTTTTTT. This encodes CASSNGDLGSEKLFF.

In its sample, this clonotype was seen a few times. The CDR3, as DNA: TGCAGTGCTAGAGAGCCCCCGGGGGGTCGACGCACAGATACGCAGTATTTT. Encoded protein: CSAREPPGGRRTDTQYF. The rearrangement joins TRBV20-1 to TRBJ2-3; TRBD2 aligns across 7 bases. This CDR3 spans 17 amino acids. Unmatched junction bases numbered 10, after V lost 0 bases and J lost 1 base. Looked up from germline, CDR1 is DFQATT and CDR2 is SNEGSKA (reference sequence).

The rearrangement uses TRBV4-1 and TRBJ2-5; D perhaps matches TRBD2 (6 bases). V was clipped by 0 bases and J by 2 bases, with 10 bases between them. The CDR3 length is 15 residues. Germline V gene data show CDR1 as MGHRA and CDR2 as YSYEKL. CDR3 sequence (DNA): TGCGCCAGCAGCCAAGACCCGGGGGAACAAGAGACCCAGTACTTC. Translating it yields CASSQDPGEQETQYF.

A few counts support this clonotype. V is TRBV6-5 and J is TRBJ2-1; TRBD2 is a possible D gene (5 bases). Trimming left V 0 bases short and J 2 bases short, with 11 bases between. CDR1 is MNHEY, CDR2 SVGAGI, per germline. The CDR3 covers 16 residues. As DNA, the CDR3 is TGTGCCAGCAGTTACTCGACTATGTCGCCCTACAATGAGCAGTTCTTC. It is translated as CASSYSTMSPYNEQFF.

The chain joins TRBV12-5 to TRBJ2-7; no firm D call. From germline, CDR1 is LGHNT and CDR2 FRNRAP. The V end lost 0 bases, the J end lost 5 bases, and 20 bases lay between the germline ends. There are 17 residues in the CDR3. The CDR3, as DNA: TGTGCTAGTGGTTTGGTATTCTCGGCGGAAAGTATCGACGAGCAGTACTTC. It is translated as CASGLVFSAESIDEQYF.

This clonotype was found many times. The V call is TRBV7-6, the J call TRBJ2-3, with D uncertain. Germline loops: CDR1 SGHVS, CDR2 FNYEAQ. CDR3 size: 17 residues. Trimming shortened V by 2 bases and J by 2 bases, and 17 bases separated the two germline ends. For the CDR3, the DNA is TGTGCCAGCAGCTTAATGATGTATGACCCAGCCACAGATACGCAGTATTTT. This encodes CASSLMMYDPATDTQYF.

The chain joins TRBV7-2 to TRBJ2-5; 13 bases agree with TRBD2. V gave up 6 bases and J gave up 3 bases; unmatched junction bases: 7. This CDR3 region has 16 residues. Looked up from germline, CDR1 is SGHTA and CDR2 is FQGNSA. The DNA for the CDR3 is TGTGCCAGCAGGCCCCGACTAGCGGGGGGCAAAGAGACCCAGTACTTC. It specifies CASRPRLAGGKETQYF.

J is TRBJ2-1 and V is TRBV12-3 or TRBV12-4; 8 bases fit TRBD2. This CDR3 comprises 14 residues. J gave up 8 bases and V 8 bases, and 11 bases lay outside the gene matches. CDR3: CASSPSGWGHEQFF. CDR3 bases: TGTGCCAGCTCTCCTAGCGGGTGGGGACATGAGCAGTTCTTC.

This clonotype was picked up a small number of times. This chain uses TRBV6-2 or TRBV6-3 with TRBJ1-1; TRBD1 is a possible D gene (6 bases). The CDR3 has 14 amino acids. The germline gives CDR1 MNHEY, CDR2 SVGEGT. The germline V and J ends were trimmed by 2 bases and 3 bases, with 10 bases remaining between them. For the CDR3, the DNA is TGTGCCAGCAGTTACCCGTACAGGGACACTGAAGCTTTCTTT. Translation gives CASSYPYRDTEAFF.

There are a few counts of this clonotype. The chain has TRBV12-3 or TRBV12-4 and TRBJ1-1, with D possibly being TRBD1 (6 bases). This CDR3 contains 16 residues. V was trimmed by 5 bases and J by 0 bases, leaving 16 bases between them. CDR3 coding DNA: TGTGCCAGCAGTCCAGCCGGGGGCGGTATGAACACTGAAGCTTTCTTT. Residues: CASSPAGGGMNTEAFF.

V and J are TRBV7-9 and TRBJ2-1, with D possibly matching TRBD1 (5 bases). Trimming removed 4 bases from V and 4 bases from J, with 14 bases in between. Germline V gene data show CDR1 as SEHNR and CDR2 as FQNEAQ (reference sequence). This CDR3 spans 15 amino acids. The CDR3 here is CASSSTRENYNEQFF. The CDR3 bases are TGTGCCAGCAGCTCCACCAGGGAAAATTACAATGAGCAGTTCTTC.

This clonotype was detected only a few times. This chain links TRBV4-2 with TRBJ1-3, with 10 bases lining up with TRBD1. The CDR3 is 16 amino acids. Germline CDR1 and CDR2: LGHNA and YNFKEQ. The J segment lost 2 bases and the V segment lost 3 bases, leaving 4 bases of the junction unmatched. The CDR3 nucleotides are TGTGCCAGCAGCCAGACCGGGACAGGGGCTGGAAACACCATATATTTT. It specifies CASSQTGTGAGNTIYF.

In this sample, this clonotype turned up a few times. V gene TRBV7-4 combines with J gene TRBJ1-1; 8 bases fit TRBD1. Germline CDR1 and CDR2: SGHVT and SQSDAQ. Trimming at V came to 2 bases and at J to 3 bases, leaving 11 bases not matched to a gene. The CDR3 has 17 residues. DNA of the CDR3: TGTGCCAGCAGCTTAATAGGACAGGGAGGAAAGGACACTGAAGCTTTCTTT. Its translation: CASSLIGQGGKDTEAFF.

The V and J genes are TRBV29-1 and TRBJ1-4; 8 nucleotides align to TRBD1. Germline lookup yields CDR1 SQVTM and CDR2 ANQGSEA. The junction had 6 bases not matched to a gene; V was cut back by 0 bases and J by 6 bases. The CDR3 consists of 15 residues. The CDR3 region is CSVEETGTGDEKLFF. DNA of the CDR3: TGCAGCGTTGAAGAGACCGGGACAGGAGATGAAAAACTGTTTTTT.

This clonotype was observed a few times. V usage is TRBV6-1 and J usage is TRBJ1-4; 7 bases are a match to TRBD1. Germline CDR1 MNHNS, CDR2 SASEGT. V shed 6 bases, J shed 4 bases, and the junction held 8 bases outside the gene matches. This CDR3 region has 15 residues. The CDR3 DNA follows: TGTGCCAGCAGGTTCTCGACAGGGCTTAATGAAAAACTGTTTTTT. Its translation is CASRFSTGLNEKLFF.

This sequence joins TRBV5-6 and TRBJ2-7; 7 bases align to TRBD1. Germline-derived CDR1 and CDR2 are SGHDT and YYEEEE. Losses at the gene ends were 4 bases for V and 3 bases for J; bases not matched to a gene: 10. This CDR3 spans 15 amino acids. The CDR3 region is CASSRRDSGNYEQYF. The CDR3 region has the DNA TGTGCCAGCAGCAGACGGGACAGTGGAAACTACGAGCAGTACTTC.